A selection of T cell receptor beta chains follows, all from one sample in a study of persistence of HIV-infected CD4 T cells. The method was immunoSEQ multiplex PCR; TCRdb's version includes in-frame clones alone and lacks a portion of them. Of some 58,000 clones listed, less than 85% are singletons. Their antigens remain unidentified. The sequenced sample was CD4+ T cells sorted from PBMCs after roughly 18-hour stimulation, obtained from a patient who received antiretroviral therapy. The receptor source for this set is an adult man with HIV who was CMV-seropositive. The CDR3 runs from the conserved cysteine through the conserved F or W. A D gene is named only where the DNA matches it firmly. Clone size is not always given. Where it is, it says once, few, many or a class for expanded clones.

v_call	j_call	clone_size	d_call	cdr3_aa	cdr3_nt
TRBV4-2	TRBJ2-2	few	TRBD2	CASNRLAGDSGTGELFF	TGTGCCAGCAACCGACTAGCGGGGGATTCGGGGACCGGGGAGCTGTTTTTT
TRBV3-1/TRBV3-2	TRBJ1-1	few	.	CASSQLGEAFF	TGTGCCAGCAGCCAATTAGGTGAAGCTTTCTTT
TRBV4-1	TRBJ1-3	.	.	CASSQPLSGSRGRNTIYF	TGCGCCAGCAGCCAACCGTTATCGGGCTCAAGGGGGAGGAACACCATATATTTT
TRBV27	TRBJ1-6	.	.	CASSFRNSPLHF	TGTGCCAGCAGTTTTCGGAATTCACCCCTCCACTTT
TRBV10-2	TRBJ1-3	.	.	CASAAPGQNTIYF	TGCGCCAGCGCCGCCCCAGGACAAAACACCATATATTTT
TRBV4-2	TRBJ2-3	.	.	CASTEADTQYF	TGTGCCAGCACCGAAGCGGATACGCAGTATTTT
TRBV5-1	TRBJ2-1	few	.	CASSEDLYSYNEQFF	TGCGCCAGCAGCGAGGACCTCTACTCCTACAATGAGCAGTTCTTC
TRBV9	TRBJ1-6	few	TRBD1	CASSGGQGQNSPLHF	TGTGCCAGCAGCGGTGGACAGGGGCAAAATTCACCCCTCCACTTT
TRBV5-1	TRBJ2-3	.	TRBD1	CASSPAGTGGRDTQYF	TGCGCCAGCAGCCCCGCCGGGACAGGGGGGAGAGATACGCAGTATTTT
TRBV6-5	TRBJ2-1	.	TRBD1	CASSLGQGIVQFF	TGTGCCAGCAGCTTGGGACAGGGCATTGTGCAGTTCTTC
TRBV7-2	TRBJ1-2	.	TRBD1	CASSLTGGGGYTF	TGTGCCAGCAGCCTAACAGGGGGTGGCGGCTACACCTTC
TRBV7-6	TRBJ2-7	.	TRBD2	CASSLVAGREQYF	TGTGCCAGCAGCTTAGTAGCGGGGAGGGAGCAGTACTTC
TRBV5-1	TRBJ2-7	.	.	CASSLELVSRQPLSPPLEQYF	TGCGCCAGCAGCTTGGAATTAGTCTCGAGGCAGCCTCTTTCACCTCCCTTAGAGCAGTACTTC
TRBV28	TRBJ1-5	few	.	CASNPPRATNQPQHF	TGTGCCAGCAACCCCCCGAGGGCTACTAATCAGCCCCAGCATTTT
TRBV5-1	TRBJ2-6	few	.	CASSLVPGVPGANVLTF	TGCGCCAGCAGCTTGGTCCCGGGAGTCCCTGGGGCCAACGTCCTGACTTTC
TRBV5-1	TRBJ2-3	.	.	CASSLALGGTDTQYF	TGCGCCAGCAGCTTGGCACTAGGTGGCACAGATACGCAGTATTTT
TRBV2	TRBJ1-3	.	TRBD1	CASSETLDRGGGNTIYF	TGTGCCAGCAGTGAAACGCTCGACAGGGGAGGCGGAAACACCATATATTTT
TRBV12-5	TRBJ2-3	.	TRBD1	CASGSGLPGQGRTDTQYF	TGTGCTAGTGGGTCAGGATTACCGGGACAGGGGCGCACAGATACGCAGTATTTT
TRBV5-1	TRBJ2-2	.	TRBD1	CASSLTGTGGTGELFF	TGCGCCAGCAGCCTGACCGGGACAGGGGGCACCGGGGAGCTGTTTTTT
TRBV10-1	TRBJ2-7	.	TRBD1	CASSFGTGDEQYF	TGCGCCAGCAGTTTCGGGACAGGGGACGAGCAGTACTTC
TRBV7-8	TRBJ1-5	.	.	CASSLQGGRNQPQHF	TGTGCCAGCAGCCTTCAGGGAGGACGCAATCAGCCCCAGCATTTT
TRBV2	TRBJ2-7	.	.	CASSSQRRGEQYF	TGTGCCAGCAGTTCCCAACGCCGGGGAGAGCAGTACTTC
TRBV6-6	TRBJ2-7	.	.	CASSYVSFSYEQYF	TGTGCCAGCAGTTACGTCAGCTTCTCCTACGAGCAGTACTTC
TRBV15	TRBJ1-2	.	TRBD1	CATSIETGGGGYTF	TGTGCCACCAGCATAGAGACAGGGGGCGGTGGCTACACCTTC
TRBV7-4	TRBJ1-1	.	.	CASSLGRPFEAFF	TGTGCCAGCAGCTTAGGTAGGCCATTTGAAGCTTTCTTT
TRBV9	TRBJ2-3	.	.	CASSAEAGGASTQYF	TGTGCCAGCAGTGCCGAGGCTGGGGGGGCGTCTACGCAGTATTTT
TRBV19	TRBJ1-1	.	.	CASSAGRDTEAFF	TGTGCCAGTAGTGCAGGACGGGACACTGAAGCTTTCTTT
TRBV24-1	TRBJ1-2	.	TRBD1	CATSDSGQGKNYGYTF	TGTGCCACCAGTGACTCCGGACAGGGGAAGAACTATGGCTACACCTTC
TRBV12-3/TRBV12-4	TRBJ1-2	.	.	CASTPGGTSGYTF	TGTGCCAGCACGCCGGGGGGTACCTCGGGCTACACCTTC
TRBV5-5	TRBJ1-2	.	TRBD1	CASSFLGQGGYGYTF	TGTGCCAGCAGCTTTCTCGGACAGGGAGGCTATGGCTACACCTTC
TRBV21-1	TRBJ1-6	.	.	CASSGKGQVFFSPLHF	TGTGCCAGCAGCGGAAAGGGACAGGTTTTTTTTTCACCCCTCCACTTT
TRBV24-1	TRBJ2-1	.	.	CATSDLRRDNEQFF	TGTGCCACCAGTGATTTGAGGCGCGACAATGAGCAGTTCTTC
TRBV3-1/TRBV3-2	TRBJ2-7	.	.	CASSQVQSEQYF	TGTGCCAGCAGCCAAGTACAGAGCGAGCAGTACTTC
TRBV5-1	TRBJ2-1	.	.	CASSLNALDRYNEQFF	TGCGCCAGCAGCTTGAATGCTCTGGACAGATACAATGAGCAGTTCTTC
TRBV28	TRBJ1-5	.	TRBD1	CASRRQGSPNQPQHF	TGTGCCAGCAGGAGACAGGGGTCCCCCAATCAGCCCCAGCATTTT
TRBV4-1	TRBJ1-2	few	.	CASSLPGRAADGYTF	TGCGCCAGCAGCCTCCCCGGAAGGGCCGCGGATGGCTACACCTTC
TRBV29-1	TRBJ1-3	.	.	CSVKTGPSSGNTIYF	TGCAGCGTAAAGACAGGCCCGAGCTCTGGAAACACCATATATTTT
TRBV5-1	TRBJ2-7	.	.	CASSLVENEQYF	TGCGCCAGCAGCTTGGTCGAAAACGAGCAGTACTTC
TRBV18	TRBJ2-1	once	TRBD1	CASSRQGQNNEQFF	TGTGCCAGCTCACGACAGGGACAGAACAATGAGCAGTTCTTC
TRBV5-6	TRBJ2-7	.	TRBD1	CAVGKGASNEQYF	TGTGCAGTGGGTAAGGGGGCATCGAACGAGCAGTACTTC
TRBV5-5	TRBJ1-6	.	.	CASSFDRRENSPLHF	TGTGCCAGCAGCTTTGACAGGCGGGAGAATTCACCCCTCCACTTT
TRBV2	TRBJ2-3	.	TRBD1	CASSEDRGTVAQYF	TGTGCCAGCAGTGAAGACAGGGGGACAGTAGCGCAGTATTTT
TRBV5-5	TRBJ1-1	.	.	CASSLSVSEAFF	TGTGCCAGCAGCTTGTCGGTTAGCGAAGCTTTCTTT
TRBV28	TRBJ2-7	.	.	CASSLSVGEQYF	TGTGCCAGCAGTTTATCGGTGGGCGAGCAGTACTTC
TRBV5-1	TRBJ2-3	.	TRBD2	CASSLAMASGGHTDTQYF	TGCGCCAGCAGCTTGGCCATGGCTAGCGGGGGGCACACAGATACGCAGTATTTT
TRBV24-1	TRBJ2-7	.	.	CATPSGQSSYEQYF	TGTGCCACCCCGTCCGGACAGAGCTCCTACGAGCAGTACTTC
TRBV7-9	TRBJ1-3	few	.	CASSLDYSGNTIYF	TGTGCCAGCAGCTTAGATTACTCTGGAAACACCATATATTTT
TRBV3-1/TRBV3-2	TRBJ2-7	.	TRBD1	CASSQDRGRMQYF	TGTGCCAGCAGCCAGGACAGGGGAAGAATGCAGTACTTC
TRBV2	TRBJ1-2	few	.	CASNPREEAGYTF	TGTGCCAGCAACCCCCGGGAGGAAGCTGGCTACACCTTC
TRBV10-3	TRBJ1-2	.	TRBD1	CAISEDRVYGYTF	TGTGCCATCAGTGAGGACAGGGTCTATGGCTACACCTTC
TRBV5-8	TRBJ2-2	.	TRBD1	CASSRGRFTGELFF	TGTGCCAGCAGCAGGGGGCGCTTCACCGGGGAGCTGTTTTTT
TRBV28	TRBJ1-5	.	.	CASSLSARITNQPQHF	TGTGCCAGCAGTTTAAGTGCGAGGATTACGAATCAGCCCCAGCATTTT